A selection of T cell receptor beta chains follows, all from one sample in a study of regulatory T cells in long-lasting Graves disease. Via MiXCR, TCRdb re-called the multiplex PCR reads, giving one row per CDR3 protein. The sample includes a few hundred thousand distinct CDR3 sequences, 22% of them seen just once. Material: peripheral blood mononuclear cells (PBMCs), obtained when the disease was refractory, from a patient treated with antithyroid drugs. All receptors derive from a female donor with Graves disease. The CDR3 runs from the conserved cysteine through the conserved F or W. The order of the fields is CDR3 protein, clone size, V gene. Clone size is not always given. Where it is, it says once, few, many or a class for expanded clones.

CASGRGQAYYEQYF,few,TRBV19
CASSLLRLAGGGAKNIQYF,many,TRBV12-3/TRBV12-4
CASRSTGNQPQHF,many,TRBV2
CASSEAGASTDTQYF,few,TRBV2
CASSLAGGFSSYNEQFF,once,TRBV5-1
CASSFSPGQGWGNEQFF,NA,TRBV7-9
CASSYRGVLNEQYF,NA,TRBV27
CAWRADFYEQYF,NA,TRBV30
CASSIEWGVNQPQHF,NA,TRBV19
CASSFGSQGNTEAFF,few,TRBV27
CATSGGNQPQHF,many,TRBV15
CAYDLNTEAFF,few,TRBV29-1
CASSYGGLHSYEQYF,few,TRBV6-2/TRBV6-3
CASSLAGSTYEQYF,many,TRBV28
CAWSAGQGLWGYTF,many,TRBV30
CASSPFGQEQYF,many,TRBV11-2
CASSSRLEKPYEQYF,many,TRBV11-2
CAISEKAAAGYTF,many,TRBV10-3
CASSYRGHYNEKLFF,NA,TRBV6-5